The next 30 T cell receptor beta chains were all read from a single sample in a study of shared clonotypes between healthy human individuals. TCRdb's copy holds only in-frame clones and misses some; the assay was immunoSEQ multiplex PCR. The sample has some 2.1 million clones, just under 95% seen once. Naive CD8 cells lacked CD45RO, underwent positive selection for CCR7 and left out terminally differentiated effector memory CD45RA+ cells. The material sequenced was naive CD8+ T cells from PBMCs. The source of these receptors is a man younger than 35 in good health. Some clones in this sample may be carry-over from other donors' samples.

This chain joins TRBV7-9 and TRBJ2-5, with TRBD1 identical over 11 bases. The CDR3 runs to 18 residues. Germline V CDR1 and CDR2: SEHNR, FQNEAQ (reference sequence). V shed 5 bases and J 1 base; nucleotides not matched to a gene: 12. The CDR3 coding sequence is TGTGCCAGCAGCCAACTACCGGGACAGGGGGGATTCCAAGAGACCCAGTACTTC. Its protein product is CASSQLPGQGGFQETQYF. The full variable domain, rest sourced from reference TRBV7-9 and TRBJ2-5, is DTGVSQNPRHKITKRGQNVTFRCDPISEHNRLYWYRQTLGQGPEFLTYFQNEAQLEKSRLLSDRFSAERPKGSFSTLEIQRTEQGDSAMYLCASSQLPGQGGFQETQYFGPGTRLLVL.

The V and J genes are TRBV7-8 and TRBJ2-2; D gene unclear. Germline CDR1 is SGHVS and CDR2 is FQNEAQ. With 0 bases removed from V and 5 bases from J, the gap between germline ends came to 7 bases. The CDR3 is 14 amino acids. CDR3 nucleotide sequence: TGTGCCAGCAGCTTAGCGCCGGCAACCGGGGAGCTGTTTTTT. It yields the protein CASSLAPATGELFF.

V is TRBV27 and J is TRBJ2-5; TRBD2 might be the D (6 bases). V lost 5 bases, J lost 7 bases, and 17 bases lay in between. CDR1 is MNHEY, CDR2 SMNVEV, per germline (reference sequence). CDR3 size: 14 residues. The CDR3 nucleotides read TGTGCCAGCAGTCCTACCCTTGGGGGAGGGACCCAGTACTTC. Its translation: CASSPTLGGGTQYF.

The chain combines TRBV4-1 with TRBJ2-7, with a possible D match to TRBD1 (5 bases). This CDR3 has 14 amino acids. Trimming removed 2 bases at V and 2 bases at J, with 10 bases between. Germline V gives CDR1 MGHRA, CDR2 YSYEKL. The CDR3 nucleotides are TGCGCCAGCAGCCAACTACAGGCCACCTACGAGCAGTACTTC. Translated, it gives CASSQLQATYEQYF.

CDR3 nucleotide sequence: TGCGCCAGCAGCCCCGGGGACAGGGCGAGCACAGATACGCAGTATTTT. This codes for CASSPGDRASTDTQYF. V usage is TRBV5-1 and J usage is TRBJ2-3, with 9 bases matching TRBD1. After removal of 4 bases from V and 0 bases from J, the junction contained 6 bases not matched to a gene. The CDR3 loop spans 16 amino acids. Germline CDR1 is SGHRS and CDR2 is YFSETQ.

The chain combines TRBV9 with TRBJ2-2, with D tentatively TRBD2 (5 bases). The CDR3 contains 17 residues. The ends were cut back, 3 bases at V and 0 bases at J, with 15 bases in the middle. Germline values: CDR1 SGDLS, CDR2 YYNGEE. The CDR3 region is CASSASGRASNTGELFF. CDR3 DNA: TGTGCCAGCAGCGCTAGTGGGAGAGCCTCGAACACCGGGGAGCTGTTTTTT.

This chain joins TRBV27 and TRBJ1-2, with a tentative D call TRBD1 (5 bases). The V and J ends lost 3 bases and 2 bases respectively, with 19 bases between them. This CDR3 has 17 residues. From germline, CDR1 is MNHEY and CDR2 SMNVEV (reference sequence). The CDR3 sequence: CASSLDGAARGNYGYTF. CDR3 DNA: TGTGCCAGCAGTTTGGACGGCGCAGCACGGGGCAACTATGGCTACACCTTC.

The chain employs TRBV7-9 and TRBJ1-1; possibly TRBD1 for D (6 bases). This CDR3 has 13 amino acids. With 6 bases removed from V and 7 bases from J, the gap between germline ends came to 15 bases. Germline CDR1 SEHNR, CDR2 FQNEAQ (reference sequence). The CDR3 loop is CASSLGGNGEAFF. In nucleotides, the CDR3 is TGTGCCAGCAGTCTAGGGGGAAACGGTGAAGCTTTCTTT.

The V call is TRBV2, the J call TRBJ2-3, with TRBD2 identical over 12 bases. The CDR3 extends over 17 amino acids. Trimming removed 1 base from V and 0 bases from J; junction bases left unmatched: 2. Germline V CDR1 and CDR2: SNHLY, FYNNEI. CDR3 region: CASSEVGTSGSTDTQYF. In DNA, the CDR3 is TGTGCCAGCAGTGAAGTAGGGACTAGCGGGAGCACAGATACGCAGTATTTT.

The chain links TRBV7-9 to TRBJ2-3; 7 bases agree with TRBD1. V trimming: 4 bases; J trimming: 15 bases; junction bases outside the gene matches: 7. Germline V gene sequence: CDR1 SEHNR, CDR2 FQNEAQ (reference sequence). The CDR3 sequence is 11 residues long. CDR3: CASSWTGLVYF. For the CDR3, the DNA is TGTGCCAGCAGCTGGACAGGACTGGTATATTTT.

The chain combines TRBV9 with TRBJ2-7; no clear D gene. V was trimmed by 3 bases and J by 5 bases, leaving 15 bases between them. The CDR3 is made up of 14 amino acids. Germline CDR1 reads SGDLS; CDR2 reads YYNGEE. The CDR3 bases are TGTGCCAGCAGCGCCTCGGGCCAAGGGAACGAGCAGTACTTC. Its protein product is CASSASGQGNEQYF. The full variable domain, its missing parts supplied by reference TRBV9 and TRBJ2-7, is DSGVTQTPKHLITATGQRVTLRCSPRSGDLSVYWYQQSLDQGLQFLIQYYNGEERAKGNILERFSAQQFPDLHSELNLSSLELGDSALYFCASSASGQGNEQYFGPGTRLTVT.

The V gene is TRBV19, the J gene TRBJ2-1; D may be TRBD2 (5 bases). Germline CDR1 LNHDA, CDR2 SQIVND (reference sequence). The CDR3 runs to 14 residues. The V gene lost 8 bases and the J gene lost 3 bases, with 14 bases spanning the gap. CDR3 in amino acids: CASGFGGYYNEQFF. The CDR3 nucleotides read TGTGCCAGTGGGTTTGGCGGGTACTACAATGAGCAGTTCTTC.

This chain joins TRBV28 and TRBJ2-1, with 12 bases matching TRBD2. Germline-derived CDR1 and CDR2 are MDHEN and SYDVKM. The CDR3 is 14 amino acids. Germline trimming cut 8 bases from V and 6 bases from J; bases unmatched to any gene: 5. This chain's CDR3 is CASEPGLAGNEQFF. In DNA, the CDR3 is TGTGCCAGCGAGCCGGGACTAGCGGGCAATGAGCAGTTCTTC.

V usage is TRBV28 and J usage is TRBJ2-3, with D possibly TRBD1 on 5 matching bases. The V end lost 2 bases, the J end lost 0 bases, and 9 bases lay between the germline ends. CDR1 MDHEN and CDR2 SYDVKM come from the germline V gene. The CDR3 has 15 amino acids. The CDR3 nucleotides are TGTGCCAGCAGTTTACCGCAGGGCAGCACAGATACGCAGTATTTT. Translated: CASSLPQGSTDTQYF.

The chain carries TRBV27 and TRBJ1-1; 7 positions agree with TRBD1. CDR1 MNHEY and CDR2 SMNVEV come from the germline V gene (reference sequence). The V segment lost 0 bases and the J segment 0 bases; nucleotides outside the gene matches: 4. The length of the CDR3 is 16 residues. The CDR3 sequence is CASSLSRGQLNTEAFF. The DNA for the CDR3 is TGTGCCAGCAGTTTATCGAGGGGACAGCTGAACACTGAAGCTTTCTTT.

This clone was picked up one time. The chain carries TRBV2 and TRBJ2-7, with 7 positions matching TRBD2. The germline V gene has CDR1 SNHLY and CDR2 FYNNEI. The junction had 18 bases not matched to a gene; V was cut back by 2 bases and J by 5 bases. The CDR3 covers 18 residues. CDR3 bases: TGTGCCAGCAGTGAAAAGGGGCGGGGGTTTCAGCATTCGAACGAGCAGTACTTC. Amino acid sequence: CASSEKGRGFQHSNEQYF.

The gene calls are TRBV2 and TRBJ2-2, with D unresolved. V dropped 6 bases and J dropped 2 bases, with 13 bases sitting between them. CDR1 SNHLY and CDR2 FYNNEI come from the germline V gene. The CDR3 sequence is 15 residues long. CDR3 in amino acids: CASSEWRQNTGELFF. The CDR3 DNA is TGTGCCAGCAGCGAATGGCGTCAAAACACCGGGGAGCTGTTTTTT. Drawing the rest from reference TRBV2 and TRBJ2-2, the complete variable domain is EPEVTQTPSHQVTQMGQEVILRCVPISNHLYFYWYRQILGQKVEFLVSFYNNEISEKSEIFDDQFSVERPDGSNFTLKIRSTKLEDSAMYFCASSEWRQNTGELFFGEGSRLTVL.

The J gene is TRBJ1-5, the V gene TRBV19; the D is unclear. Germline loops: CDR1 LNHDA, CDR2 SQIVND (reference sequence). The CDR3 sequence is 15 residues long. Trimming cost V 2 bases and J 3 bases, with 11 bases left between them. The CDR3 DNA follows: TGTGCCAGTAGTATAAGTCAGTTCCTCAATCAGCCCCAGCATTTT. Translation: CASSISQFLNQPQHF.

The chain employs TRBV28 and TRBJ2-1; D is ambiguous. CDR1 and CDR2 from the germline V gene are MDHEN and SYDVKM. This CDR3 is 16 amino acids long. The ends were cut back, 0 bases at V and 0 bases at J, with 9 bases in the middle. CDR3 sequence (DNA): TGTGCCAGCAGTTTATGGGACGCGATCTCCTACAATGAGCAGTTCTTC. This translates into CASSLWDAISYNEQFF.

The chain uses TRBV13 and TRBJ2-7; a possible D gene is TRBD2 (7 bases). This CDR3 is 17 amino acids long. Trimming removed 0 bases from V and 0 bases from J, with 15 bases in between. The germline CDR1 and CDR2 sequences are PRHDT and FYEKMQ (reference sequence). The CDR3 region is CASSLGLGGGGSYEQYF. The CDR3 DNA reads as TGTGCCAGCAGCTTAGGCCTGGGCGGGGGCGGCTCCTACGAGCAGTACTTC.

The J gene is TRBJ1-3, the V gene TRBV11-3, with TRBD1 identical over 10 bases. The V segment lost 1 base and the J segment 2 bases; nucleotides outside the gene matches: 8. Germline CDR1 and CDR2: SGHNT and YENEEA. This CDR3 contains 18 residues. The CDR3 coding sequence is TGTGCCAGCAGCTTAGTCGGGGACAGGGGACAACCTGGAAACACCATATATTTT. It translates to CASSLVGDRGQPGNTIYF.

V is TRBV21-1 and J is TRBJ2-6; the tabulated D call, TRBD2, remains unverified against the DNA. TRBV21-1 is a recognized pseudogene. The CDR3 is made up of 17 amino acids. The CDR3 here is CASPRTSGSSGANVLTF. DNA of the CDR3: TGTGCCAGCCCCCGGACTAGCGGAAGCTCTGGGGCCAACGTCCTGACTTTC.

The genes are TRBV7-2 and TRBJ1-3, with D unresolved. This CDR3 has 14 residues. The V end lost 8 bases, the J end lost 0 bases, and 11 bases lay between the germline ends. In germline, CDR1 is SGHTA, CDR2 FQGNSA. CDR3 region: CASRSAYSGNTIYF. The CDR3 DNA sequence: TGTGCCAGCCGCAGCGCCTACTCTGGAAACACCATATATTTT.

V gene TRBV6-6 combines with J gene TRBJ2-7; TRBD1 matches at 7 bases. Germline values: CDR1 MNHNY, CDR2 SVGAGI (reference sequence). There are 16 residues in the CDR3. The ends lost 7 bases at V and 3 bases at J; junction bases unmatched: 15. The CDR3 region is CASIQMGQTTYYEQYF. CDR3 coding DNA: TGTGCCAGCATTCAAATGGGACAGACGACCTACTACGAGCAGTACTTC.

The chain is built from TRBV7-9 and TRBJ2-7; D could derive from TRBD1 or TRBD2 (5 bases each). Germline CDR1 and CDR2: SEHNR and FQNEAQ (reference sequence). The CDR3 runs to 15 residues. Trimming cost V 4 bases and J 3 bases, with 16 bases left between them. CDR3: CASSSGPPGVYEQYF. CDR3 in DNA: TGTGCCAGCAGCTCGGGACCCCCCGGGGTCTACGAGCAGTACTTC. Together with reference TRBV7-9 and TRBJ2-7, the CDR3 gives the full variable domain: DTGVSQNPRHKITKRGQNVTFRCDPISEHNRLYWYRQTLGQGPEFLTYFQNEAQLEKSRLLSDRFSAERPKGSFSTLEIQRTEQGDSAMYLCASSSGPPGVYEQYFGPGTRLTVT.

The DNA of the CDR3 is TGTGCCAGCTCCCTGTTCGCGGCCCACTACGAGCAGTACTTC. It encodes CASSLFAAHYEQYF. The rearrangement links TRBV5-8 to TRBJ2-7; D not certain. The CDR3 is 14 residues long. Per the germline V gene, CDR1 is SGHTS and CDR2 is YDEGEE. The germline V and J ends were trimmed by 7 bases and 3 bases, with 17 bases remaining between them. The full variable domain, in which reference TRBV5-8 and TRBJ2-7 provide the parts outside the CDR3, is EAGVTQSPTHLIKTRGQQATLRCSPISGHTSVYWYQQALGLGLQFLLWYDEGEERNRGNFPPRFSGRQFPNYSSELNVNALELEDSALYLCASSLFAAHYEQYFGPGTRLTVT.

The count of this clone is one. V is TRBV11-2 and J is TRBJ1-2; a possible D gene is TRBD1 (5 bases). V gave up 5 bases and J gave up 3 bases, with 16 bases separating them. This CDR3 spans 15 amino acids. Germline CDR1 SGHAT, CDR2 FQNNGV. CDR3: CASSVPGLIYYGYTF. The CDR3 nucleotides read TGTGCCAGCAGCGTTCCGGGACTGATATACTATGGCTACACCTTC.

The CDR3 spells CASSVLGSQETQYF. The CDR3 DNA reads TGTGCCAGCAGTGTATTGGGTTCACAAGAGACCCAGTACTTC. The chain recombines TRBV6-1 with TRBJ2-5; D gene uncertain. The V end lost 4 bases, the J end lost 2 bases, and 11 bases lay between the germline ends. From germline, CDR1 is MNHNS and CDR2 SASEGT. The CDR3 spans 14 residues.

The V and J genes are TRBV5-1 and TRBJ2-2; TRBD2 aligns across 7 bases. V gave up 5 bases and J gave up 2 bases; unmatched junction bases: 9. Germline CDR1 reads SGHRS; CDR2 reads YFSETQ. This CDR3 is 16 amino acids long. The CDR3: CASSWGPSGNTGELFF. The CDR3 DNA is TGCGCCAGCAGTTGGGGCCCTAGCGGCAACACCGGGGAGCTGTTTTTT.

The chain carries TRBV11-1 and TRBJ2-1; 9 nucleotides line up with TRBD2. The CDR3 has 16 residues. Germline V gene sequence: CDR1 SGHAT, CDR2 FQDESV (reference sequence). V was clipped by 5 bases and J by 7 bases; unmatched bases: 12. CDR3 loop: CASSRSRLAARNEQFF. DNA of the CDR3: TGTGCCAGCAGCCGATCTCGACTAGCGGCCCGGAATGAGCAGTTCTTC.